This T cell receptor (beta chain) was recorded in a study of blood T cell repertoires in COVID-19. CDR1 WNHNN and CDR2 SYGVQD come from the germline V gene (reference sequence). V gave up 5 bases and J gave up 2 bases, with 9 bases separating them. CDR3 length: 13 amino acids. Generated by immunoSEQ multiplex PCR, the TCRdb table keeps only in-frame clones and is missing some. The data contain approximately 98,000 clones, approximately 85% of them seen just once; the ten biggest clones take up over 2%. The TCR was taken from a human donor in a cohort sampled during active COVID-19. The sample comprised peripheral blood. J is TRBJ2-5 and V is TRBV10-1, with a possible D match to TRBD1 (6 bases). Here the CDR3 DNA reads TGCGCCAGCAGTCCAGGACAGCAAGAGACCCAGTACTTC. It encodes CASSPGQQETQYF.